The present TCR beta chain was sequenced within a study of cytomegalovirus exposure and HLA in healthy donors. Study-wide findings and caveats: Three chains linked to CMV were shown in vitro to be specific for CMV antigens.

Sequencing was performed with immunoSEQ multiplex PCR; in TCRdb, only in-frame clones are kept and a portion is missing. The table records 130,000 to 150,000 clones, 88% of them present only once. In regard to this clone: What it recognizes is unknown.

Germline CDR1 is MGHRA and CDR2 is YSYEKL. Trimming took 2 bases from V and 3 from J; bases not matched to a gene: 5. CDR3 length: 16 amino acids. The chain carries TRBV4-1 and TRBJ1-1; 11 bases agree with TRBD1. Specimen: PBMCs. The clonotype comes from a woman between 18 and 29 years old in good health and CMV-seropositive. CDR3 protein: CASSQPGQGADTEAFF. The CDR3 region has the DNA TGCGCCAGCAGCCAACCCGGACAGGGGGCGGACACTGAAGCTTTCTTT.